Following are 21 T cell receptor beta chains from one sample sequenced in a study of identical twins. MiXCR, run by TCRdb on the 5' RACE reads, gives a single entry per CDR3 protein. The data contain a few hundred thousand distinct CDR3 sequences, 10% of them singletons. The sequenced sample consisted of memory T cells sorted from blood. The source is a man in his fifties or sixties in good health.

This clonotype has a handful of counts. The chain links TRBV9 to TRBJ2-7; 7 bases map to TRBD1. This CDR3 region has 13 residues. The trim removed 3 bases at V and 5 bases at J, leaving 5 bases unmatched. Germline CDR1 reads SGDLS; CDR2 reads YYNGEE. The DNA of the CDR3 is TGTGCCAGCAGCGCCAGGGGGTTTGACGAGCAGTACTTC. Translating gives CASSARGFDEQYF. Full variable domain (outside the CDR3, taken from reference TRBV9 and TRBJ2-7): DSGVTQTPKHLITATGQRVTLRCSPRSGDLSVYWYQQSLDQGLQFLIQYYNGEERAKGNILERFSAQQFPDLHSELNLSSLELGDSALYFCASSARGFDEQYFGPGTRLTVT.

The chain couples TRBV6-2 or TRBV6-3 to TRBJ2-7, with 13 bases aligning to TRBD2. V trimming: 5 bases; J trimming: 4 bases; junction bases outside the gene matches: 8. Germline CDR1 reads MNHEY; CDR2 reads SVGEGT. The CDR3 contains 16 residues. The CDR3 sequence is CASSTTSGRAFYEQYF. CDR3 nucleotides: TGTGCCAGCAGTACTACTAGCGGGAGGGCATTTTACGAGCAGTACTTC.

V is TRBV6-2 or TRBV6-3 and J is TRBJ2-5; possibly TRBD1 for D (6 bases). Germline V lookup: CDR1 MNHEY, CDR2 SVGEGT. Trimming shortened V by 5 bases and J by 3 bases, and 13 bases separated the two germline ends. The CDR3 contains 14 residues. Written as DNA, the CDR3 is TGTGCCAGCAGTCCAGCCGGACAGAAAGAGACCCAGTACTTC. Protein sequence: CASSPAGQKETQYF.

This clonotype was counted at least ten times. The chain combines TRBV7-2 with TRBJ2-7; D ambiguous. The germline CDR1 and CDR2 sequences are SGHTA and FQGNSA. V gave up 0 bases and J gave up 4 bases, with 7 bases separating them. The CDR3 sequence is 13 residues long. CDR3 loop: CASSLALQYEQYF. The DNA of the CDR3 is TGTGCCAGCAGCTTAGCGTTGCAATACGAGCAGTACTTC.

This clonotype turned up a few times. The rearrangement uses TRBV6-2 or TRBV6-3 and TRBJ2-7, with TRBD2 matching 14 bases. This CDR3 spans 15 amino acids. J was trimmed by 3 bases and V by 6 bases; bases with no gene match: 4. Germline lookup yields CDR1 MNHEY and CDR2 SVGEGT. This CDR3 is CASSSGTSGSYEQYF. CDR3 DNA sequence: TGTGCCAGCAGCTCCGGGACTAGCGGGAGCTACGAGCAGTACTTC.

This clonotype showed up many times. The chain carries TRBV4-2 and TRBJ2-2, with D perhaps matching TRBD2 (6 bases). The CDR3 length is 19 residues. The V gene lost 3 bases and the J gene lost 0 bases, with 20 bases spanning the gap. From germline, CDR1 is LGHNA and CDR2 YNFKEQ. Here the CDR3 DNA reads TGTGCCAGCAGCCAGAACAGACCTCCGGGAGTATCGAACACCGGGGAGCTGTTTTTT. As protein: CASSQNRPPGVSNTGELFF.

This clonotype has just a few counts. The chain carries TRBV2 and TRBJ2-5; 12 bases align to TRBD1. V lost 6 bases to trimming and J lost 2 bases; unmatched junction nucleotides: 4. This CDR3 has 15 amino acids. Germline CDR1 SNHLY, CDR2 FYNNEI. CDR3 bases: TGTGCCAGCAGGAGGGACAGGGGGCAACAAGAGACCCAGTACTTC. Protein sequence: CASRRDRGQQETQYF. The whole variable domain, remainder taken from reference TRBV2 and TRBJ2-5, is EPEVTQTPSHQVTQMGQEVILRCVPISNHLYFYWYRQILGQKVEFLVSFYNNEISEKSEIFDDQFSVERPDGSNFTLKIRSTKLEDSAMYFCASRRDRGQQETQYFGPGTRLLVL.

This clonotype has a handful of counts. The chain uses TRBV28 and TRBJ2-3; 10 nucleotides match TRBD2. Germline CDR1 and CDR2: MDHEN and SYDVKM. J lost 3 bases, V lost 5 bases, and 2 bases had no gene match. The length of the CDR3 is 14 residues. The CDR3 DNA reads TGTGCCAGCAGTCCAGCGGGAGGGACAGATACGCAGTATTTT. This sequence encodes CASSPAGGTDTQYF. Full variable domain (rest looked up from reference TRBV28 and TRBJ2-3): DVKVTQSSRYLVKRTGEKVFLECVQDMDHENMFWYRQDPGLGLRLIYFSYDVKMKEKGDIPEGYSVSREKKERFSLILESASTNQTSMYLCASSPAGGTDTQYFGPGTRLTVL.

This clonotype was seen ten or more times. The J gene is TRBJ2-7, the V gene TRBV27; a possible D gene is TRBD2 (6 bases). V was pared by 5 bases and J by 7 bases, with 15 bases between. Per germline, CDR1 MNHEY and CDR2 SMNVEV (reference sequence). CDR3 length: 13 residues. CDR3 sequence: CASSTGRAGEQYF. The CDR3 region has the DNA TGTGCCAGCAGTACCGGAAGGGCGGGGGAGCAGTACTTC.

The V call is TRBV7-2, the J call TRBJ2-3, with D maybe TRBD2 (5 bases). Trimming shortened V by 4 bases and J by 9 bases, and 17 bases separated the two germline ends. This CDR3 comprises 14 residues. The germline gives CDR1 SGHTA, CDR2 FQGNSA. CDR3 protein: CASSSGRTGITQYF. CDR3 DNA sequence: TGTGCCAGCAGCTCAGGCCGGACTGGGATCACGCAGTATTTT.

In its sample, this clonotype was seen a few times. The chain has TRBV6-1 and TRBJ2-7; tentative D call: TRBD1 (6 bases). The V end was cut by 5 bases, the J end by 1 base, with 12 bases between. From germline, CDR1 is MNHNS and CDR2 SASEGT. The CDR3 length is 14 residues. CDR3 sequence: CASSQGLESYEQYF. The CDR3 DNA reads TGTGCCAGCAGTCAGGGGCTAGAGTCCTACGAGCAGTACTTC.

This clonotype was seen many times. V and J are TRBV29-1 and TRBJ2-1; no clear D gene. The CDR3 has 14 amino acids. Germline V gene sequence: CDR1 SQVTM, CDR2 ANQGSEA. With 7 bases removed from V and 0 bases from J, the gap between germline ends came to 13 bases. The CDR3 reads CSAPLTGSYNEQFF. CDR3 DNA sequence: TGCAGCGCGCCCCTGACGGGCTCCTACAATGAGCAGTTCTTC.

This clonotype occurred many times. This chain uses TRBV12-3 or TRBV12-4 with TRBJ1-1, with a possible D match to TRBD1 (6 bases). The length of the CDR3 is 15 residues. V was shortened by 5 bases and J by 5 bases, with 18 bases between the two germline ends. CDR3 loop: CASSRGGGGGTEAFF. The CDR3 coding sequence is TGTGCCAGCAGTAGGGGGGGAGGGGGAGGGACTGAAGCTTTCTTT.

Turning to this clonotype: Since a much larger clone is just one base distant, this may be a read error. The chain employs TRBV7-9 and TRBJ2-7, with D uncertain. CDR3 length equals 12 residues. Germline CDR1 SEHNR, CDR2 FQNEAQ (reference sequence). The CDR3 reads CASRPASYKQYF. The CDR3 DNA reads TGTGCCAGCCGTCCGGCCTCCTACAAGCAGTACTTC. Full variable domain (rest looked up from reference TRBV7-9 and TRBJ2-7): DTGVSQNPRHKITKRGQNVTFRCDPISEHNRLYWYRQTLGQGPEFLTYFQNEAQLEKSRLLSDRFSAERPKGSFSTLEIQRTEQGDSAMYLCASRPASYKQYFGPGTRLTVT.

The V and J genes are TRBV12-3 or TRBV12-4 and TRBJ2-7; D gene ambiguous. The V end lost 1 base, the J end lost 2 bases, and 9 bases lay between the germline ends. CDR3 length: 14 amino acids. The CDR3 nucleotides read TGTGCCAGCAGTTTAGTCCCCCTAACCTACGAGCAGTACTTC. Translating gives CASSLVPLTYEQYF.

This clonotype was picked up a small number of times. The chain carries TRBV12-3 or TRBV12-4 and TRBJ1-1; D is ambiguous. This CDR3 region has 15 residues. Trimming took 6 bases from V and 4 from J, leaving 18 bases between them. CDR3 loop: CASRSGRRVSTEAFF. The CDR3 coding sequence is TGTGCCAGCAGGTCCGGAAGGAGGGTCAGCACTGAAGCTTTCTTT.

This chain links TRBV6-5 with TRBJ1-5, with 10 bases matching TRBD1. Germline CDR1 reads MNHEY; CDR2 reads SVGAGI. The CDR3 contains 16 residues. Unmatched junction bases numbered 4, after V lost 4 bases and J lost 1 base. CDR3 coding DNA: TGTGCCAGCAGTTTGGACAGGGGGGGGAGCAATCAGCCCCAGCATTTT. As protein: CASSLDRGGSNQPQHF.

This clonotype was observed at least ten times. The rearrangement links TRBV3-1 to TRBJ2-1, with 9 bases matching TRBD2. Germline V gene lookup returns CDR1 LGHDT and CDR2 YNNKEL (reference sequence). J was trimmed by 3 bases and V by 0 bases; bases with no gene match: 3. The CDR3 consists of 16 residues. This chain's CDR3 is CASSQEASGVYNEQFF. The CDR3 DNA reads as TGTGCCAGCAGCCAAGAAGCTAGCGGGGTCTACAATGAGCAGTTCTTC.

Regarding this clonotype: The conserved closing phenylalanine or tryptophan is absent in this CDR3, likely reflecting a read error. V gene TRBV5-5 combines with J gene TRBJ1-4; D may be TRBD1 (5 bases). The V gene lost 0 bases and the J gene lost 5 bases, with 14 bases spanning the gap. Germline CDR1 SGHKS, CDR2 YYEKEE (reference sequence). The CDR3 has 16 residues. In DNA form, the CDR3 reads TGTGCCAGCAGCTTGGACAGGCACGGGAGCAATGAAAAACTGTTTTCT. It specifies CASSLDRHGSNEKLFS.

Ten or more counts support this clonotype. This chain links TRBV4-2 with TRBJ2-2; D possibly corresponds to TRBD2 (6 bases). The germline V and J ends were trimmed by 4 bases and 5 bases, with 14 bases remaining between them. The germline V gene has CDR1 LGHNA and CDR2 YNFKEQ. This CDR3 contains 15 residues. Written as DNA, the CDR3 is TGTGCCAGCAGCCCCGGAGGGCCTCTAACCGGGGAGCTGTTTTTT. Translation: CASSPGGPLTGELFF.

The V call is TRBV5-1, the J call TRBJ2-1, with 8 bases matching TRBD1. The trim removed 1 base at V and 5 bases at J, leaving 5 bases unmatched. CDR3 length: 15 residues. Germline V gene lookup returns CDR1 SGHRS and CDR2 YFSETQ. This chain's CDR3 is CASSLLGQGNNEQFF. In DNA, the CDR3 is TGCGCCAGCAGCTTGTTAGGACAGGGTAACAATGAGCAGTTCTTC.